The next 13 T cell receptor beta chains were all read from a single sample in a study of regulatory T cells in long-lasting Graves disease. Indicated time point: newly diagnosed GD, antithyroid drugs for less than 3 months. From PBMCs, RNA was extracted and then used to make the TCR library. Library construction for TCR beta used iRepertoire HTBI primers and Arm-PCR of CDR3 regions. A single record per CDR3 protein comes from TCRdb applying MiXCR to the multiplex PCR reads. The profile shows approximately 470,000 distinct CDR3 sequences, around 15% of them singletons. This sample also appeared in a second study, on T cells in Graves' hyperthyroidism and ophthalmopathy.

The sample was peripheral blood mononuclear cells (PBMCs), taken at new diagnosis, from a patient treated with antithyroid drugs. The origin of the receptors is a man between 35 and 55 years old with Graves disease.

Of note for this clonotype: A much larger clone sits a single nucleotide away, making a read error possible. The CDR3 nucleotides read TGTGCCAGCAGAGGAGCTAGCCTCATTCCCTACGAGCAGTACTTC. It is translated as CASRGASLIPYEQYF. This chain joins TRBV6-1 and TRBJ2-7; weak D call: TRBD2 (5 bases). V was pared by 6 bases and J by 2 bases, with 17 bases between. The V gene's germline CDR1 is MNHNS and CDR2 SASEGT. CDR3 length equals 15 residues.

This clonotype was recorded many times. The chain combines TRBV20-1 with TRBJ1-1; D call uncertain. V was trimmed by 1 base and J by 1 base, leaving 10 bases between them. CDR3 length: 14 residues. Germline loops: CDR1 DFQATT, CDR2 SNEGSKA (reference sequence). CDR3 sequence (DNA): TGCAGTGCTAGAGTCCCCGGAAAGAACACTGAAGCTTTCTTT. Translation: CSARVPGKNTEAFF.

This clonotype turned up a few times. The V and J genes are TRBV20-1 and TRBJ2-1; D might be TRBD2 (6 bases). CDR1 DFQATT and CDR2 SNEGSKA come from the germline V gene (reference sequence). V lost 6 bases, J lost 4 bases, and 13 bases lay in between. The CDR3 totals 13 residues. The chain's CDR3 is CSAPGTQYNEQFF. The CDR3, as DNA: TGCAGTGCCCCCGGGACTCAGTACAATGAGCAGTTCTTC.

The chain links TRBV6-2 or TRBV6-3 to TRBJ2-3, with 7 bases fitting TRBD1. The germline gives CDR1 MNHEY, CDR2 SVGEGT. Unmatched junction bases numbered 1, after V lost 2 bases and J lost 5 bases. The CDR3 is 13 residues long. The CDR3 coding sequence is TGTGCCAGCAGTTACAGGGGGCGAGATACGCAGTATTTT. Translated, it gives CASSYRGRDTQYF.

This clonotype was recorded at least ten times. The chain has TRBV28 and TRBJ2-7; unclear D gene. Germline V CDR1 and CDR2: MDHEN, SYDVKM. This CDR3 has 14 amino acids. V was trimmed by 5 bases and J by 4 bases, leaving 15 bases between them. Written as DNA, the CDR3 is TGTGCCAGCAGTGCCCCGGACGAGAAATACGAGCAGTACTTC. This translates into CASSAPDEKYEQYF.

This clonotype has just a few counts. This rearrangement joins TRBV6-1 to TRBJ2-1; 11 positions match TRBD2. V dropped 4 bases and J dropped 1; count of bases not matched to a gene: 3. The CDR3 runs 16 residues. The germline V gene encodes CDR1 MNHNS and CDR2 SASEGT. CDR3 nucleotides: TGTGCCAGCAGTGCACTAGCGGGAGTGTCCTACAATGAGCAGTTCTTC. This encodes CASSALAGVSYNEQFF.

This clonotype was observed at least ten times. The CDR3 sequence: CAISSGQGSYEQYF. The CDR3 nucleotides read TGTGCCATCAGTTCGGGACAGGGGTCCTACGAGCAGTACTTC. This rearrangement joins TRBV10-3 to TRBJ2-7, with 10 nucleotides matching TRBD1. The CDR3 has 14 residues. Germline-derived CDR1 and CDR2 are ENHRY and SYGVKD. V gave up 5 bases and J gave up 1 base; unmatched junction bases: 2.

This clonotype was found many times. DNA of the CDR3: TGTGCCACCAGGGGTGGATACCAAGAGACCCAGTACTTC. Translating it yields CATRGGYQETQYF. The chain recombines TRBV24-1 with TRBJ2-5; no firm D call. The CDR3 spans 13 residues. The germline gives CDR1 KGHDR, CDR2 SFDVKD. V lost 7 bases to trimming and J lost 0 bases, with 8 bases between them.

The genes are TRBV9 and TRBJ1-5; TRBD1 is a possible D gene (6 bases). Germline CDR1 and CDR2: SGDLS and YYNGEE. CDR3 size: 15 residues. V lost 3 bases to trimming and J lost 4 bases, with 14 bases between them. In nucleotides, the CDR3 is TGTGCCAGCAGCGCCAGCGGGGGGCGGAATCAGCCCCAGCATTTT. Amino acid sequence: CASSASGGRNQPQHF.

This clonotype was recorded once. This chain uses TRBV10-3 with TRBJ1-4, with D unclear. V was shortened by 8 bases and J by 7 bases, with 14 bases between the two germline ends. The CDR3 has 13 residues. Looked up from germline, CDR1 is ENHRY and CDR2 is SYGVKD. The CDR3 reads CAIASGPGEKLFF. In DNA form, the CDR3 reads TGTGCCATCGCCAGCGGGCCAGGTGAAAAACTGTTTTTT.

This clonotype was observed at least ten times. V is TRBV5-1 and J is TRBJ1-1; D is unresolved. CDR1 and CDR2 from the germline V gene are SGHRS and YFSETQ. The CDR3 is made up of 15 amino acids. The V gene lost 2 bases and the J gene lost 1 base, with 12 bases spanning the gap. The chain's CDR3 is CASSFLGNSNTEAFF. CDR3 bases: TGCGCCAGCAGCTTTCTGGGCAACTCGAACACTGAAGCTTTCTTT.

Many counts were recorded for this clonotype. This chain connects TRBV18 to TRBJ2-7; no clear D. This CDR3 comprises 14 residues. Trimming removed 2 bases from V and 3 bases from J, with 11 bases in between. Germline V gene lookup returns CDR1 KGHSH and CDR2 LQKENI. This chain's CDR3 is CASSPGRQLYEQYF. In DNA form, the CDR3 reads TGTGCCAGCTCACCAGGCAGGCAGCTCTACGAGCAGTACTTC.

The CDR3 coding sequence is TGTGCCAGCACCTGGACAGGGGACGGTCGTGGCTACACCTTC. Protein sequence: CASTWTGDGRGYTF. V gene TRBV12-3 or TRBV12-4 combines with J gene TRBJ1-2; 9 bases are a match to TRBD1. The CDR3 contains 14 residues. Trimming took 7 bases from V and 7 from J; bases not matched to a gene: 10.